The rows below give T cell receptor beta chains drawn from one sample of a study of shared T cell receptors in the human thymus. TCRdb keeps only in-frame clones here, not all; method: immunoSEQ multiplex PCR. The sample consists of about 500,000 clones, 70% to 80% of them appearing once. A further study also used this sample, focusing on human thymus T cells.

Material: thymocytes. The receptors here all came from a boy under two years old with a congenital heart defect. The CDR3 runs from the conserved cysteine through the conserved F or W. D genes are given only for firm matches. The size field is filled for only some rows; it gives once, few, many or a size class.

V,D,size,J,CDR3,DNA
TRBV7-2,-,few,TRBJ1-4,CASSHGLPNEKLFF,TGTGCCAGCAGCCACGGACTGCCTAATGAAAAACTGTTTTTT
TRBV4-2,-,-,TRBJ2-1,CASSQDPASVNNEQFF,TGTGCCAGCAGCCAAGATCCAGCGTCAGTGAACAATGAGCAGTTCTTC
TRBV6-1,TRBD2,-,TRBJ2-7,CATGTSAFYEQYF,TGTGCCACCGGGACTAGCGCCTTCTACGAGCAGTACTTC
TRBV6-5,TRBD1,-,TRBJ1-2,CASSPRQGNYGYTF,TGTGCCAGCAGCCCTCGACAGGGGAACTATGGCTACACCTTC
TRBV6-5,-,few,TRBJ2-6,CASSYTVLGVLTF,TGTGCCAGCAGTTACACGGTGCTCGGCGTCCTGACTTTC
TRBV4-1,-,-,TRBJ2-1,CASSQDRAGEQFF,TGCGCCAGCAGCCAAGACAGGGCGGGAGAGCAGTTCTTC
TRBV7-9,-,once,TRBJ2-7,CASSLGRQPYEQYF,TGTGCCAGCAGCTTAGGACGACAACCTTACGAGCAGTACTTC
TRBV11-2,TRBD2,-,TRBJ2-3,CASSLSSREGRRDTDTQYF,TGTGCCAGCAGCTTATCTTCGCGGGAGGGCCGGAGAGACACAGATACGCAGTATTTT
TRBV14,TRBD2,-,TRBJ2-7,CASSPESGRRGYEQYF,TGTGCCAGCAGCCCAGAAAGCGGGAGAAGGGGCTACGAGCAGTACTTC
TRBV4-3,TRBD2,once,TRBJ2-1,CASSQDLLAGVGNEQFF,TGCGCCAGCAGCCAAGATCTTCTAGCGGGAGTTGGAAATGAGCAGTTCTTC
TRBV4-3,-,-,TRBJ2-7,CASSHIKEGEEGRYEQYF,TGCGCCAGCAGCCACATTAAAGAGGGAGAGGAGGGTAGGTACGAGCAGTACTTC
TRBV5-1,-,-,TRBJ2-7,CASSLPGGQYF,TGCGCCAGCAGCTTGCCCGGGGGGCAGTACTTC
TRBV7-2,TRBD2,few,TRBJ2-3,CASSRRGLALPDTQYF,TGTGCCAGCAGCCGACGCGGACTAGCGTTACCAGATACGCAGTATTTT
TRBV6-5,-,once,TRBJ1-2,CASRLRGFDYGYTF,TGTGCCAGCAGGTTACGGGGATTCGACTATGGCTACACCTTC
TRBV4-1,-,-,TRBJ2-3,CASSQETTSPGADTQYF,TGCGCCAGCAGCCAAGAAACGACTTCTCCAGGGGCAGATACGCAGTATTTT
TRBV6-6,-,-,TRBJ2-7,CASSPSPKPSYEQYF,TGTGCCAGCAGCCCAAGCCCTAAGCCCTCCTACGAGCAGTACTTC
TRBV4-2,-,-,TRBJ1-2,CASSQDQQGAYGYTF,TGTGCCAGCAGCCAAGACCAACAGGGTGCATACGGCTACACCTTC
TRBV5-1,TRBD2,-,TRBJ2-2,CASSCMGLAEGDTGELFF,TGCGCCAGCAGCTGCATGGGACTAGCGGAGGGAGACACCGGGGAGCTGTTTTTT
TRBV5-6,-,-,TRBJ1-1,CASSLAAAMNTEAFF,TGTGCCAGCAGCTTGGCAGCGGCCATGAACACTGAAGCTTTCTTT
TRBV30,-,-,TRBJ2-7,CAWTPRGTPYEQYF,TGTGCCTGGACCCCGAGGGGGACCCCCTACGAGCAGTACTTC
TRBV11-2,TRBD2,-,TRBJ2-5,CASSLVPRTSGISETQYF,TGTGCCAGCAGCTTAGTCCCGCGGACTAGCGGGATCAGCGAGACCCAGTACTTC
TRBV29-1,TRBD2,-,TRBJ2-7,CSVYSGGRHEQYF,TGCAGCGTTTATAGCGGGGGCCGCCACGAGCAGTACTTC
TRBV21-1,-,-,TRBJ2-7,CASSPKWTHLDEQYF,TGTGCCAGCAGCCCGAAATGGACTCACCTCGACGAGCAGTACTTC
TRBV11-2,TRBD2,once,TRBJ2-7,CASSQHSGTSGRLTYEQYF,TGTGCCAGCAGCCAACACTCCGGGACTAGCGGGAGGCTCACCTACGAGCAGTACTTC
TRBV4-3,-,-,TRBJ2-3,CASSQDRGTGKTSGVTDTQYF,TGCGCCAGCAGCCAAGATCGGGGGACAGGGAAGACTAGCGGCGTCACAGATACGCAGTATTTT
TRBV6-1,TRBD2,-,TRBJ2-7,CASSEILAGGAYEQYF,TGTGCCAGCAGTGAGATACTAGCGGGAGGGGCCTACGAGCAGTACTTC
TRBV7-4,-,-,TRBJ2-3,CASSLAPPVSVSTDTQYF,TGTGCCAGCAGCTTAGCCCCACCGGTTAGCGTTAGCACAGATACGCAGTATTTT
TRBV5-5,TRBD2,-,TRBJ2-5,CASSPGGILSGLRQETQYF,TGTGCCAGCAGCCCGGGGGGTATTTTGAGCGGGCTGCGTCAAGAGACCCAGTACTTC
TRBV28,-,-,TRBJ2-7,CASSRWTAYYEQYF,TGTGCCAGCAGCCGCTGGACAGCGTACTACGAGCAGTACTTC
TRBV29-1,TRBD2,-,TRBJ2-1,CSVEHKSGRAGEQFF,TGCAGCGTTGAACACAAAAGCGGGAGGGCCGGGGAGCAGTTCTTC
TRBV27,-,few,TRBJ2-1,CASSGRREWSYNEQFF,TGTGCCAGCAGTGGAAGACGGGAGTGGTCCTACAATGAGCAGTTCTTC
TRBV5-1,-,-,TRBJ1-1,CASSPPWGRLETEAFF,TGCGCCAGCAGCCCACCTTGGGGGAGGCTAGAGACTGAAGCTTTCTTT
TRBV6-4,-,-,TRBJ2-1,CASSDSQGCNEQFF,TGTGCCAGCAGTGACTCGCAGGGGTGCAATGAGCAGTTCTTC
TRBV13,-,-,TRBJ2-1,CASSPTRADEQFF,TGTGCCAGCAGCCCCACTAGAGCGGATGAGCAGTTCTTC
TRBV4-1,-,few,TRBJ2-7,CASSQGTGVEQYF,TGCGCCAGCAGCCAAGGGACCGGGGTCGAGCAGTACTTC
TRBV10-3,-,-,TRBJ2-6,CAISPREPRMSGANVLTF,TGTGCCATCAGTCCCAGGGAACCCAGAATGTCTGGGGCCAACGTCCTGACTTTC
TRBV5-4,TRBD1,-,TRBJ2-5,CASSLEGDRGGETQYF,TGTGCCAGCAGCTTGGAGGGGGACAGGGGTGGAGAGACCCAGTACTTC
TRBV7-9,-,-,TRBJ1-4,CASSKVGGRGEKLFF,TGTGCCAGCAGCAAAGTAGGAGGTCGGGGGGAAAAACTGTTTTTT
TRBV6-4,-,-,TRBJ1-4,CASSAGMYEKLFF,TGTGCCAGCTCGGCAGGGATGTACGAAAAACTGTTTTTT
TRBV9,TRBD2,-,TRBJ2-1,CASSADYAGTSVNEQFF,TGTGCCAGCAGCGCGGACTACGCCGGGACTAGCGTCAATGAGCAGTTCTTC
TRBV11-3,TRBD2,-,TRBJ2-1,CASSPPLAVAYNEQFF,TGTGCCAGCAGCCCCCCACTAGCGGTAGCCTACAATGAGCAGTTCTTC
TRBV20-1,-,-,TRBJ2-7,CSRDKNYEQYF,TGCAGCCGGGACAAAAACTACGAGCAGTACTTC
TRBV11-3,TRBD2,-,TRBJ2-7,CASSLRLAGAKGPIYEQYF,TGTGCCAGCAGCTTACGACTAGCGGGGGCAAAGGGGCCGATCTACGAGCAGTACTTC
TRBV5-5,-,-,TRBJ2-5,CASSMRARWGTQYF,TGTGCCAGCAGCATGAGGGCCCGATGGGGGACCCAGTACTTC
TRBV5-4,TRBD1,-,TRBJ2-7,CASSSFSGQSFSYEQYF,TGTGCCAGCAGCTCGTTTTCGGGACAGAGCTTCTCCTACGAGCAGTACTTC
TRBV27,TRBD1,-,TRBJ1-1,CASSLLAGGPEAFF,TGTGCCAGCAGTTTATTGGCAGGGGGGCCTGAAGCTTTCTTT
TRBV19,TRBD2,-,TRBJ2-7,CASTRTSGPYEQYF,TGTGCCAGCACCCGGACTAGCGGACCCTACGAGCAGTACTTC
TRBV4-1,TRBD2,few,TRBJ2-3,CASSQEREGTDTQYF,TGCGCCAGCAGCCAAGAAAGGGAGGGGACGGATACGCAGTATTTT
TRBV7-8,-,-,TRBJ1-4,CASSGGGKVYNEKLFF,TGTGCCAGCAGTGGTGGAGGGAAGGTCTATAATGAAAAACTGTTTTTT
TRBV28,TRBD2,-,TRBJ2-7,CASSFSGKGRLFSYEQYF,TGTGCCAGCAGTTTTAGCGGGAAGGGACGGCTGTTCTCCTACGAGCAGTACTTC
TRBV6-1,-,-,TRBJ2-2,CASSETLAGTGELFF,TGTGCCAGCAGTGAAACTCTGGCGGGAACCGGGGAGCTGTTTTTT
TRBV12-5,TRBD1,once,TRBJ2-1,CASGLPPNRGRVGEQFF,TGTGCTAGTGGTTTGCCTCCGAACAGGGGGCGCGTGGGTGAGCAGTTCTTC
TRBV5-1,-,-,TRBJ1-3,CASSLWAKPGNTIYF,TGCGCCAGCAGCTTGTGGGCGAAGCCTGGAAACACCATATATTTT
TRBV19,TRBD1,-,TRBJ2-1,CASRWTGTHNEQFF,TGTGCCAGTAGATGGACAGGGACCCACAATGAGCAGTTCTTC